Listed below are T cell receptor beta chains from one sample, sequenced in a study of blood T cell repertoires in COVID-19. Only in-frame clones appear in the TCRdb table, and some are missing; sequencing was by immunoSEQ multiplex PCR. Of approximately 100,000 clones listed, around 80% are singletons. The material sequenced was peripheral blood. The receptors come from a human donor in a cohort sampled during active or convalescent COVID-19. Both conserved end residues are part of each CDR3. A D gene is named only where the DNA matches it firmly. Size is omitted from some rows. Given values are once, few, many or a class for expanded clones.

V,J,D,size,DNA,CDR3
TRBV6-6,TRBJ2-7,.,once,TGTGCCAGCAGTTACTCGAACTGGTACTCAGGCTACGAGCAGTACTTC,CASSYSNWYSGYEQYF
TRBV5-5,TRBJ1-1,TRBD1,.,TGTGCCAGCAGCCCGAGGGCTCCCCCCAATGACCGGGACAGGGCGGACGGGGCTTTCTTT,CASSPRAPPNDRDRADGAFF
TRBV4-3,TRBJ2-2,TRBD2,.,TGCGCCAGCAGCCGCAAGTTATACAGCGGGGGGACGAACACCGGGGAGCTGTTTTTT,CASSRKLYSGGTNTGELFF
TRBV6-5,TRBJ1-4,.,.,TGTGCCAGCGGGCGGGGAATGCAGGAAAAACTGTTTTTT,CASGRGMQEKLFF
TRBV5-6,TRBJ1-1,.,.,TGTGCCAGCAGCGCCCTACAGAGGAACACTGAAGCTTTCTTT,CASSALQRNTEAFF
TRBV6-5,TRBJ1-1,TRBD1,.,TGTGCCAGCAGTTACCGGCCAGGGGGAACTGAAGCTTTCTTT,CASSYRPGGTEAFF
TRBV9,TRBJ2-7,.,.,TGTGCCAGCAGCCTCCTTGCGTCGGTCTCCGAGCAGTACTTC,CASSLLASVSEQYF
TRBV24-1,TRBJ2-7,TRBD1,.,TGTGCCACCAGTCAAGGGACAGCCCCCTACGAGCAGTACTTC,CATSQGTAPYEQYF
TRBV7-2,TRBJ2-5,TRBD2,.,TGTGCCAGCAGCCCAAACTTGGGACTAGCGGGCCTAGGGGAGACCCAGTACTTC,CASSPNLGLAGLGETQYF
TRBV9,TRBJ2-1,TRBD2,few,TGTGCCAGCCGGGGGACTAGCTACGGTGAGCAGTTCTTC,CASRGTSYGEQFF
TRBV29-1,TRBJ1-2,TRBD1,.,TGCAGCGCTCGGACAGGGAGGGATGGCTACACCTTC,CSARTGRDGYTF
TRBV19,TRBJ1-1,.,.,TGTGCCAGTAGTTTACAGGGGAACACTGAAGCTTTCTTT,CASSLQGNTEAFF
TRBV19,TRBJ2-1,.,.,TGTGCCAGTAGTATAGAGCGGGGGACAGAGCAGTTCTTC,CASSIERGTEQFF